These T cell receptor beta chains were read from a single sample in a study of T cells after yellow fever vaccination. TCRdb recomputed calls from the 5' RACE reads with MiXCR, one row per CDR3 protein. Of some 340,000 distinct CDR3 sequences in the sample, around a tenth were seen once. The source material was CD4+ T cells sorted from PBMCs, sampled 45 days after the yellow fever booster vaccination. Receptor source: a man aged 18 to 30 who received the YFV17D yellow fever vaccine. CDR3s include the opening cysteine and the closing phenylalanine or tryptophan. The D gene is left open where the match is weak. The size field is filled for only some rows; it gives once, few, many or a size class.

V	D	size	J	DNA	CDR3
TRBV7-2	.	.	TRBJ2-2	TGTGCCAGCAGCTGGACGAGTACTAACACCGGGGAGCTGTTTTTT	CASSWTSTNTGELFF
TRBV5-1	TRBD2	.	TRBJ2-2	TGCGCCAGCAGCCCACGGGGCGGGGGGGCCGGAACCGGGGAGGTGTTTTTT	CASSPRGGGAGTGEVFF
TRBV5-4	.	few	TRBJ1-2	TGTGCCAGCAGACCTACAGGAATCTATGGCTACACCTTC	CASRPTGIYGYTF
TRBV7-2	TRBD2	many	TRBJ2-3	TGTGCCAGCAGCTCAAGGGGAGGGGATACGCAGTATTTT	CASSSRGGDTQYF
TRBV4-1	.	.	TRBJ1-1	TGCGCCAGCAGCCAAGGGGGAAAGAAAACTGAAGCTTTCTTT	CASSQGGKKTEAFF
TRBV4-2	.	many	TRBJ2-3	TGTGCCAGCAGCCAAGCTAGCACAGATACGCAGTATTTT	CASSQASTDTQYF
TRBV20-1	.	few	TRBJ2-1	TGCAGTGCTAGCCCGGCTAGGGCCTACAATGAGCAGTTCTTC	CSASPARAYNEQFF
TRBV10-3	.	.	TRBJ2-7	TGTGCCATCAGTGCCTCGACGGGCGAGCAGTACTTC	CAISASTGEQYF
TRBV12-3/TRBV12-4	TRBD2	.	TRBJ2-7	TGTGCCAGCAGTTTCAAAGGCGGGGGTATCTACGAGCAGTACTTC	CASSFKGGGIYEQYF
TRBV11-1	.	few	TRBJ2-5	TGTGCCAGCAGCCCCTTAAACATCGTCGAGACCCAGTACTTC	CASSPLNIVETQYF
TRBV5-1	.	.	TRBJ2-1	TGCGCCAGCACCCAAGACAGCGCCTACAATGAGCAGTTCTTC	CASTQDSAYNEQFF
TRBV7-3	.	few	TRBJ2-2	TGTGCCAGCAGCTTAACGGCCGGAGTGAGCACCGGGGAGCTGTTTTTT	CASSLTAGVSTGELFF
TRBV11-2	.	.	TRBJ2-3	TGTGCCAGCGGGATAGCGGGCACAGATACGCAGTATTTT	CASGIAGTDTQYF
TRBV24-1	TRBD1	.	TRBJ2-5	TGTGCCACCAGTGTGGGGACAGGGGGGAAAGAGACCCAGTACTTC	CATSVGTGGKETQYF
TRBV6-2/TRBV6-3	.	.	TRBJ2-1	TGTGCCAGCAGTTACTCGATCTTTCTAGGGGAGCAGTTCTTC	CASSYSIFLGEQFF
TRBV5-1	.	many	TRBJ2-1	TGCGCCAGCAGCCTGGGGACTTACAATGAGCAGTTCTTC	CASSLGTYNEQFF
TRBV20-1	.	.	TRBJ2-7	TGCAGTACAACCGGGGGCGCCGGCTCCTACGAGCAGTACTTC	CSTTGGAGSYEQYF
TRBV4-1	.	few	TRBJ1-1	TGCGCCAGCAGCCAAGAGCCCGAGAACACTGAAGCTTTCTTT	CASSQEPENTEAFF
TRBV12-3/TRBV12-4	TRBD1	.	TRBJ1-2	TGTGCCAGCAGTTTAAATCCCTGGACAGGTGGACTCTATGGCTACACCTTC	CASSLNPWTGGLYGYTF
TRBV9	.	.	TRBJ2-7	TGTGCCAGCAGCGTAGAGGCAGGCTACGAGCAGTACTTC	CASSVEAGYEQYF
TRBV12-3/TRBV12-4	.	few	TRBJ2-4	TGTGCCAGCAGCCCGGAGGGTCACCCAAAAAACATTCAGTACTTC	CASSPEGHPKNIQYF
TRBV6-2/TRBV6-3	.	few	TRBJ2-3	TGTGCCAGCAGCCCATGGGGGGATACGCAGTATTTT	CASSPWGDTQYF
TRBV7-2	.	few	TRBJ1-4	TGTGCCAGCAGCTTAGCGATGGGGAGAGCACCCGGGGAAAAACTGTTTTTT	CASSLAMGRAPGEKLFF
TRBV6-5	TRBD2	.	TRBJ2-2	TGTGCCAGCAGTCCGGGGGGGCCAAGGGGCACCGGGGAGCTGTTTTTT	CASSPGGPRGTGELFF
TRBV7-2	TRBD1	.	TRBJ2-2	TGTGCCAGCAGCTTAGAACATGGACAGGGTCGGACCGGGGAGCTGTTTTTT	CASSLEHGQGRTGELFF
TRBV7-3	.	.	TRBJ2-1	TGTGCCAGCAGCTTAAGGCCCGGGGTTGGGAATGAGCAGTTCTTC	CASSLRPGVGNEQFF
TRBV7-9	.	.	TRBJ2-5	TGTGCCAGCAGCCGAAACACCTGGGACGGGGAGACCCAGTACTTC	CASSRNTWDGETQYF
TRBV5-1	.	.	TRBJ1-2	TGCGCCAGCAGCTTGGCAGACTACTATGGCTACACCTTC	CASSLADYYGYTF
TRBV10-3	TRBD1	few	TRBJ2-1	TGTGCCATCAGTATGGGACAGTACAATGAGCAGTTCTTC	CAISMGQYNEQFF
TRBV20-1	TRBD1	few	TRBJ1-1	TGCAGTGCAACCCAGGGGGTGTACACTGAAGCTTTCTTT	CSATQGVYTEAFF
TRBV19	.	.	TRBJ1-6	TGTGCCAGTGGAGGGCGGATCCGTGAAAATTCACCCCTCCACTTT	CASGGRIRENSPLHF
TRBV4-2	.	few	TRBJ2-7	TGTGCCAGCAGCCTAGATCTCGTTCCGAGACAGACCTACGAGCAGTACTTC	CASSLDLVPRQTYEQYF
TRBV28	.	few	TRBJ1-1	TGTGCCAGCAGTCCCCCCGCAGGGGTGAGAACTGAAGCTTTCTTT	CASSPPAGVRTEAFF
TRBV11-2	.	.	TRBJ2-2	TGTGCCAGCAGCTTACGGTACGGGGAGCTGTTTTTT	CASSLRYGELFF
TRBV10-1	.	.	TRBJ1-5	TGCGCCAGCAGTGGGGGTTTGAATCAGCCCCAGCATTTT	CASSGGLNQPQHF
TRBV15	TRBD1	many	TRBJ1-5	TGTGCCACCAGCACCGGACAGGGGCGTCAGCCCCAGCATTTT	CATSTGQGRQPQHF
TRBV6-5	.	.	TRBJ1-1	TGTGCCAGCTTATCATTACCCGGGACCCGGAACACTGAAGCTTTCTTT	CASLSLPGTRNTEAFF
TRBV15	TRBD1	.	TRBJ2-3	TGTGCCACCAGCAGAGGTCCACCGGGACAGGGGTCGGATACGCAGTATTTT	CATSRGPPGQGSDTQYF
TRBV12-3/TRBV12-4	.	many	TRBJ1-5	TGTGCCAGCAGTCGGGACCATAGCAATCAGCCCCAGCATTTT	CASSRDHSNQPQHF
TRBV4-3	.	many	TRBJ2-1	TGCGCCAGCAGCCAAGATAACTTAAGGGATGAGCAGTTCTTC	CASSQDNLRDEQFF
TRBV3-1	TRBD1	many	TRBJ1-6	TGTGCCAGCAACATAGGACAGGGGGCATCACCCCTCCACTTT	CASNIGQGASPLHF
TRBV6-1	.	few	TRBJ1-5	TGTGCCAGCAGTGAAACAGGCCAACAGCCCCAGCATTTT	CASSETGQQPQHF
TRBV20-1	.	once	TRBJ2-7	TGCAGGTTTATGGAGCAGTACTTC	CRFMEQYF
TRBV12-3/TRBV12-4	.	many	TRBJ1-3	TGTGCCAGCAGCCATCCCGCCGGGACTGAAGGAAACACCATATATTTT	CASSHPAGTEGNTIYF
TRBV7-9	.	.	TRBJ2-3	TGTGCCAGCAGCCCAGGACCCGGGGGACAGAAAAGAGATACGCAGTATTTT	CASSPGPGGQKRDTQYF
TRBV3-1	.	few	TRBJ1-1	TGTGCCAGCAGCCAAGATGTGACCCGGGGGTACACTGAAGCTTTCTTT	CASSQDVTRGYTEAFF
TRBV11-2	.	few	TRBJ1-4	TGTGCCAGCAGAAGTCCAGGGGAGGAAAAACTGTTTTTT	CASRSPGEEKLFF
TRBV6-2/TRBV6-3	.	.	TRBJ2-1	TGTGCCAGCATCTCTGTCGGGGGAAGGGGGAATGAGCAGTTCTTC	CASISVGGRGNEQFF
TRBV6-5	TRBD1	.	TRBJ2-5	TGTGCCAGCAGTCGACGCACAGGGGAAGAGACCCAGTACTTC	CASSRRTGEETQYF
TRBV21-1	.	few	TRBJ2-3	TGTGCCAGCAGCAATGGTAGGATCGCAGATACGCAGTATTTT	CASSNGRIADTQYF
TRBV3-1	.	many	TRBJ2-2	TGTGCCAGCAGCCAATCTGTTACCGGGGAGCTGTTTTTT	CASSQSVTGELFF
TRBV4-2	.	few	TRBJ1-6	TGTGCCAGCAGCCAGGCCACAGGGAATTCACCCCTCCACTTT	CASSQATGNSPLHF
TRBV5-1	TRBD2	few	TRBJ2-3	TGCGCCAGCAGCCCGACTAGCGGGGGGGCCCAAGATACGCAGTATTTT	CASSPTSGGAQDTQYF
TRBV7-8	.	.	TRBJ2-1	TGTGCCAGCAGCCCAGAGCCCCGGCGGGTAGGTGAGCAGTTCTTC	CASSPEPRRVGEQFF